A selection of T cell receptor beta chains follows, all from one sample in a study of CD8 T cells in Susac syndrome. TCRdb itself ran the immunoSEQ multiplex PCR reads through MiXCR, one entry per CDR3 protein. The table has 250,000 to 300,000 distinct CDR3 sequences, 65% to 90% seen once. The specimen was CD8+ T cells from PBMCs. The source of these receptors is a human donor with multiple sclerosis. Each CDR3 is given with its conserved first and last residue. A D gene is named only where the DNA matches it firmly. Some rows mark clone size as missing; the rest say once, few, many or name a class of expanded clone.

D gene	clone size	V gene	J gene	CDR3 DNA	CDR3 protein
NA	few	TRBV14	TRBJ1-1	TGTGCCAGCAGCCAAGACCGATGGTACTCGGGATACAACACTGAAGCTTTCTTT	CASSQDRWYSGYNTEAFF
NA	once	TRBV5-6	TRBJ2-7	TGTGCCAGCAGCTTGGGAACGAAAGTATACGAGCAGTACTTC	CASSLGTKVYEQYF
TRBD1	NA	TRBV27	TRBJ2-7	TGTGCCAGCAGTCCATCAGACAGGGTCTCCTACGAGCAGTACTTC	CASSPSDRVSYEQYF
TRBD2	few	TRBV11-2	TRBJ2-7	TGTGCCAGCAGCTTAGTCCCGACCGGGACTATATCCTCCGAGCAGTACTTC	CASSLVPTGTISSEQYF
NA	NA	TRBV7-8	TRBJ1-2	TGTGCCAGCAGCTCGCGAGCGGAAGCTAACTATGGCTACACCTTC	CASSSRAEANYGYTF
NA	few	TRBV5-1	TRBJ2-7	TGCGCCAGCAGCTTGGTCGGCAGGTACTTC	CASSLVGRYF
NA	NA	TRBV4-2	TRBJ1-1	TGTGCCAGCAGCCAGACAGCGTATGAAGCTTTCTTT	CASSQTAYEAFF
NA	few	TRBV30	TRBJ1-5	TGTGCCTGGGGGACTTATAGCAATCAGCCCCAGCATTTT	CAWGTYSNQPQHF
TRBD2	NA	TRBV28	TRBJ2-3	TGTGCCAGCAGGGGAGCGGGAGCGGGCACAGATACGCAGTATTTT	CASRGAGAGTDTQYF
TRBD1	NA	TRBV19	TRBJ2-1	TGTGCCAGTAGTCCTGGGACAGCCCACTACTACAATGAGCAGTTCTTC	CASSPGTAHYYNEQFF
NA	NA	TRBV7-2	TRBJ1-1	TGTGCCAGCAGCTCCCAGGCGAGAGTCACTGAAGCTTTCTTT	CASSSQARVTEAFF
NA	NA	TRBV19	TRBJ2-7	TGTGCCAGTAGTATAGAAATGGGACACTACAACGAGCAGTACTTC	CASSIEMGHYNEQYF
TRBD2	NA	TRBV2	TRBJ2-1	TGTGCCAGCAGCGAAGGAACTAGCGGGAGCAATGAGCAGTTCTTC	CASSEGTSGSNEQFF